Presented here are 31 T cell receptor beta chains from one specimen sequenced in a study of CD8+CD57+ T cells in acquired aplastic anemia. An expansion of CD8+CD57+ cells by flow cytometry had been shown in patients chosen for sequencing. Genomic DNA acted as the template from which TCR beta VDJ combination and CDR3 sequence profiling were carried out. Via MiXCR, TCRdb re-called the reads, giving one row per CDR3 protein. The profile shows some 200,000 distinct CDR3 sequences, less than 60% of them singletons. Sequenced material: sorted CD4+, CD8+, or CD8+CD57+ T cells (not recorded which) from PBMCs. Receptor source: a human donor with aplastic anemia.

This clonotype was found many times. This rearrangement joins TRBV10-3 to TRBJ1-2, with TRBD1 matching over 7 bases. The CDR3 is made up of 17 amino acids. V trimming: 2 bases; J trimming: 0 bases; junction bases outside the gene matches: 9. The germline gives CDR1 ENHRY, CDR2 SYGVKD. The CDR3 DNA sequence: TGTGCCATCAGTGAGCGGGTAGGGGGCCAATCTAACTATGGCTACACCTTC. Encoded protein: CAISERVGGQSNYGYTF.

Many counts were recorded for this clonotype. The rearrangement uses TRBV24-1 and TRBJ2-6; possibly TRBD1 for D (6 bases). CDR3 length equals 15 residues. The V gene lost 4 bases and the J gene lost 1 base, with 7 bases spanning the gap. Germline V gene data show CDR1 as KGHDR and CDR2 as SFDVKD. CDR3 nucleotide sequence: TGTGCCACCAGTGAAACAGGGTCTGGGGCCAACGTCCTGACTTTC. It codes for CATSETGSGANVLTF.

The chain is built from TRBV9 and TRBJ2-7; TRBD2 matches at 8 bases. The germline V gene has CDR1 SGDLS and CDR2 YYNGEE. The CDR3 loop spans 14 amino acids. Losses at the gene ends were 0 bases for V and 4 bases for J; bases not matched to a gene: 3. The CDR3 region is CASSVATGGYEQYF. In DNA form, the CDR3 reads TGTGCCAGCAGCGTAGCTACGGGGGGGTACGAGCAGTACTTC.

There are many counts of this clonotype. V usage is TRBV7-3 and J usage is TRBJ2-1; the match to TRBD2 covers 9 bases. This CDR3 is built from 16 residues. Unmatched junction bases numbered 14, after V lost 5 bases and J lost 9 bases. Germline values: CDR1 SGHTA, CDR2 FQGTGA. For the CDR3, the DNA is TGTGCCAGCAGCCTCAGCGGGGGGACTAGGGTTCTTGAGCAGTTCTTC. Translation gives CASSLSGGTRVLEQFF.

The J gene is TRBJ1-1, the V gene TRBV2; 9 bases line up with TRBD1. The CDR3 contains 14 residues. After removal of 6 bases from V and 6 bases from J, the junction contained 8 bases not matched to a gene. Germline lookup yields CDR1 SNHLY and CDR2 FYNNEI. The CDR3 reads CASRVGQGLSEAFF. The CDR3, as DNA: TGTGCCAGCAGAGTGGGACAGGGTTTGTCTGAAGCTTTCTTT.

This clonotype came up a few times. The V and J genes are TRBV7-3 and TRBJ2-2; D uncertain. The germline CDR1 and CDR2 sequences are SGHTA and FQGTGA. V was shortened by 2 bases and J by 6 bases, with 7 bases between the two germline ends. The CDR3 covers 13 residues. The CDR3: CASSLLSAGELFF. CDR3 sequence (DNA): TGTGCCAGCAGCTTACTCTCTGCCGGGGAGCTGTTTTTT. Combining the CDR3 with reference TRBV7-3 and TRBJ2-2 gives the whole variable domain GAGVSQTPSNKVTEKGKYVELRCDPISGHTALYWYRQSLGQGPEFLIYFQGTGAADDSGLPNDRFFAVRPEGSVSTLKIQRTERGDSAVYLCASSLLSAGELFFGEGSRLTVL.

The chain combines TRBV7-6 with TRBJ2-1; 12 bases are shared with TRBD2. This CDR3 region has 16 residues. V lost 3 bases to trimming and J lost 9 bases; unmatched junction nucleotides: 9. Germline V lookup: CDR1 SGHVS, CDR2 FNYEAQ. The CDR3 here is CASSFRGTSGLSEQFF. The CDR3 DNA follows: TGTGCCAGCAGCTTTAGGGGGACTAGCGGGCTCAGTGAGCAGTTCTTC.

The J gene is TRBJ1-5, the V gene TRBV19, with D perhaps TRBD1 (6 bases). There are 14 residues in the CDR3. CDR1 is LNHDA and CDR2 is SQIVND in the germline V gene (reference sequence). Deletions cut 7 bases from V and 0 bases from J, with 10 bases between. CDR3 sequence reads: CASNRALSNQPQHF. CDR3 DNA: TGTGCCAGTAACAGGGCACTTAGCAATCAGCCCCAGCATTTT.

CDR3 bases: TGCAGTGCTAGAAACGGACTGCAAGCCAAAAACATTCAGTACTTC. Its protein is CSARNGLQAKNIQYF. This chain links TRBV20-1 with TRBJ2-4; D possibly corresponds to TRBD2 (5 bases). From germline, CDR1 is DFQATT and CDR2 SNEGSKA (reference sequence). V lost 2 bases and J lost 0, with 11 bases in between. The CDR3 contains 15 residues.

This chain joins TRBV9 and TRBJ2-7; TRBD2 agrees at 7 bases. The length of the CDR3 is 14 residues. The germline CDR1 and CDR2 sequences are SGDLS and YYNGEE. Unmatched junction bases numbered 6, after V lost 4 bases and J lost 2 bases. CDR3 DNA sequence: TGTGCCAGCAGCCCGCGGGAGTCCCCCTACGAGCAGTACTTC. It translates to CASSPRESPYEQYF.

This clonotype was recorded at least ten times. V is TRBV6-2 or TRBV6-3 and J is TRBJ1-6; D uncertain. This CDR3 spans 15 amino acids. V was shortened by 2 bases and J by 6 bases, with 11 bases between the two germline ends. Germline V lookup: CDR1 MNHEY, CDR2 SVGEGT. The CDR3 sequence: CASSYVGTGNSPLHF. The CDR3 DNA is TGTGCCAGCAGTTACGTCGGAACCGGTAATTCACCCCTCCACTTT.

This clonotype was picked up many times. The rearrangement uses TRBV20-1 and TRBJ1-5; D uncertain. The germline CDR1 and CDR2 sequences are DFQATT and SNEGSKA (reference sequence). This CDR3 is built from 17 residues. V dropped 5 bases and J dropped 2 bases, with 22 bases sitting between them. Here the CDR3 reads CSAGRASNHGGNQPQHF. The DNA of the CDR3 is TGCAGTGCTGGACGGGCCTCAAATCATGGGGGCAATCAGCCCCAGCATTTT.

The chain is built from TRBV7-9 and TRBJ1-1; D uncertain. Germline loops: CDR1 SEHNR, CDR2 FQNEAQ (reference sequence). V was cut by 2 bases and J by 5 bases, with 12 bases left in between. The CDR3 extends over 14 amino acids. CDR3 sequence: CASSLRLEGTEAFF. CDR3 DNA: TGTGCCAGCAGCTTACGGTTGGAAGGAACTGAAGCTTTCTTT.

This clonotype was observed at least ten times. The V gene is TRBV6-1, the J gene TRBJ2-3; D is unresolved. CDR1 is MNHNS and CDR2 is SASEGT in the germline V gene. V shed 5 bases and J shed 1 base, with 13 bases lying between them. The CDR3 is 15 amino acids. The CDR3 DNA follows: TGTGCCAGCAGTATGCAACTTGATGGCACAGATACGCAGTATTTT. This sequence encodes CASSMQLDGTDTQYF.

This clonotype was observed a few times. This rearrangement joins TRBV30 to TRBJ1-1; D perhaps matches TRBD1 (5 bases). CDR1 is GTSNPN, CDR2 SVGIG, per germline (reference sequence). The ends were cut back, 4 bases at V and 4 bases at J, with 19 bases in the middle. This CDR3 is built from 15 residues. CDR3 DNA sequence: TGTGCCTGGATTTCTGTAAGGGGAATGAGCACTGAAGCTTTCTTT. Its translation is CAWISVRGMSTEAFF.

This chain joins TRBV15 and TRBJ1-2; D is uncertain. V dropped 0 bases and J dropped 0 bases, with 8 bases sitting between them. CDR3 length: 15 amino acids. The germline CDR1 and CDR2 sequences are LNHNV and YYDKDF (reference sequence). The CDR3 DNA is TGTGCCACCAGCAGAGATCATCAAGCTAACTATGGCTACACCTTC. The encoded protein is CATSRDHQANYGYTF.

This clonotype was seen ten or more times. The chain has TRBV5-8 and TRBJ2-1; D call uncertain. This CDR3 contains 14 residues. The germline V gene encodes CDR1 SGHTS and CDR2 YDEGEE. The V gene lost 2 bases and the J gene lost 5 bases, with 11 bases spanning the gap. The CDR3 region is CASSLRPLNNEQFF. CDR3 DNA sequence: TGTGCCAGCAGCTTAAGACCGCTTAACAATGAGCAGTTCTTC.

The genes are TRBV19 and TRBJ1-1; 11 bases align to TRBD1. The V gene's germline CDR1 is LNHDA and CDR2 SQIVND (reference sequence). J lost 6 bases, V lost 5 bases, and 14 bases had no gene match. This CDR3 comprises 17 residues. The CDR3 region has the DNA TGTGCCAGTAGTGTCAACCGGGACAGGGGGGTCGAAGCTGAAGCTTTCTTT. Residues: CASSVNRDRGVEAEAFF.

This clonotype was seen repeatedly, ten times or more. The chain joins TRBV7-8 to TRBJ1-3; D remains ambiguous. Germline V lookup: CDR1 SGHVS, CDR2 FQNEAQ. V was cut by 5 bases and J by 0 bases, with 11 bases left in between. The CDR3 contains 15 residues. CDR3 nucleotide sequence: TGTGCCAGCAGCCCATGGTCGACCTCTGGAAACACCATATATTTT. This sequence encodes CASSPWSTSGNTIYF.

In its sample, this clonotype was seen many times. The chain employs TRBV5-1 and TRBJ1-3; 8 nucleotides match TRBD1. Germline CDR1 is SGHRS and CDR2 is YFSETQ. Trimming took 4 bases from V and 6 from J; bases not matched to a gene: 12. The CDR3 runs 16 residues. The CDR3 coding sequence is TGCGCCAGCAGCAACCAAGGACAGGGAGGCGAAAACACCATATATTTT. Translation: CASSNQGQGGENTIYF. Full variable domain (missing parts from reference TRBV5-1 and TRBJ1-3): KAGVTQTPRYLIKTRGQQVTLSCSPISGHRSVSWYQQTPGQGLQFLFEYFSETQRNKGNFPGRFSGRQFSNSRSEMNVSTLELGDSALYLCASSNQGQGGENTIYFGEGSWLTVV.

This clonotype occurred many times. The chain recombines TRBV5-1 with TRBJ2-7; 9 nucleotides agree with TRBD1. This CDR3 spans 14 amino acids. CDR1 is SGHRS and CDR2 is YFSETQ in the germline V gene. The V and J ends lost 0 bases and 5 bases, in that order; junction bases with no gene match: 3. The CDR3 DNA follows: TGCGCCAGCAGCTTGGGGGACAGGGTACACGAGCAGTACTTC. Its protein product is CASSLGDRVHEQYF.

Many counts were recorded for this clonotype. The CDR3 DNA reads as TGTGCCAGCAGCCCTAGAGGGAACATTTACGAGCAGTACTTC. Translation gives CASSPRGNIYEQYF. The chain joins TRBV3-1 to TRBJ2-7, with D perhaps TRBD2 (5 bases). Germline V gene data show CDR1 as LGHDT and CDR2 as YNNKEL (reference sequence). CDR3 length: 14 amino acids. V was pared by 4 bases and J by 4 bases, with 14 bases between.

This clonotype was observed many times. The rearrangement joins TRBV7-3 to TRBJ1-5; D uncertain. V was cut by 5 bases and J by 7 bases, with 12 bases left in between. Germline assignment: CDR1 SGHTA and CDR2 FQGTGA. The CDR3 is made up of 13 amino acids. This chain's CDR3 is CASSRGHDQPQHF. CDR3 DNA sequence: TGTGCCAGCAGCCGCGGCCACGACCAGCCCCAGCATTTT.

This chain uses TRBV4-1 with TRBJ2-7; tentative D call: TRBD1 (6 bases). CDR1 and CDR2 (germline): MGHRA, YSYEKL. The CDR3 extends over 15 amino acids. With 1 base removed from V and 6 bases from J, the gap between germline ends came to 16 bases. The CDR3 loop is CASSQGGQGRVEQYF. CDR3 nucleotide sequence: TGCGCCAGCAGCCAAGGGGGGCAGGGTCGGGTCGAGCAGTACTTC.

Notes on this clonotype: A much larger clone lies one base from this, so it may be a read error. As the CDR3 is not closed by the conserved phenylalanine or tryptophan, this likely results from a read error. The gene calls are TRBV5-4 and TRBJ2-1, with a weak D call TRBD1 (6 bases). V lost 2 bases to trimming and J lost 6 bases, with 6 bases between them. Germline CDR1 and CDR2: SGHNT and YYREEE (reference sequence). This CDR3 comprises 12 residues. CDR3: CASSFRGNEQFL. DNA for the CDR3: TGTGCCAGCAGCTTCAGGGGCAATGAGCAGTTCTTA.

This chain connects TRBV15 to TRBJ1-5, with D unclear. The germline gives CDR1 LNHNV, CDR2 YYDKDF (reference sequence). V lost 6 bases and J 0 bases, leaving 6 bases between the germline ends. This CDR3 is 13 amino acids long. The CDR3, as DNA: TGTGCCACCAGTTGGGATAGCAATCAGCCCCAGCATTTT. Amino acids: CATSWDSNQPQHF.

The chain couples TRBV10-3 to TRBJ2-1; D is unclear. This CDR3 has 14 amino acids. Germline-derived CDR1 and CDR2 are ENHRY and SYGVKD. The V end was cut by 2 bases, the J end by 3 bases, with 8 bases between. The CDR3 coding sequence is TGTGCCATCAGTGAGACGGAAGGCTACAATGAGCAGTTCTTC. Its protein product is CAISETEGYNEQFF.

This clonotype was seen only a few times. The chain carries TRBV6-1 and TRBJ2-7, with 9 nucleotides matching TRBD2. Germline assignment: CDR1 MNHNS and CDR2 SASEGT. J gave up 0 bases and V 4 bases, and 1 base lay outside the gene matches. This CDR3 is 14 amino acids long. The CDR3 DNA is TGTGCCAGCAGTGCTAGCGGGGTCTCCTACGAGCAGTACTTC. It encodes CASSASGVSYEQYF.

V usage is TRBV7-2 and J usage is TRBJ2-2, with D hard to call. Germline CDR1 is SGHTA and CDR2 is FQGNSA. V was clipped by 9 bases and J by 4 bases, with 18 bases between them. The CDR3 is 15 residues long. The CDR3: CASGSRSVGTGELFF. CDR3 in DNA: TGTGCCAGTGGGTCCCGCTCGGTGGGCACCGGGGAGCTGTTTTTT.

This clonotype was seen repeatedly, ten times or more. The J gene is TRBJ2-1, the V gene TRBV24-1, with D possibly TRBD1 on 7 matching bases. V lost 3 bases, J lost 1 base, and 12 bases lay in between. The CDR3 runs 16 residues. Germline loops: CDR1 KGHDR, CDR2 SFDVKD. CDR3 protein: CATSDPQGGSYNEQFF. The CDR3 bases are TGTGCCACCAGTGATCCGCAGGGGGGTTCCTACAATGAGCAGTTCTTC.

The genes are TRBV24-1 and TRBJ2-5; 9 nucleotides line up with TRBD2. Germline V gene lookup returns CDR1 KGHDR and CDR2 SFDVKD. This CDR3 comprises 13 residues. The V gene end was trimmed by 3 bases and the J gene end by 7 bases; junction bases not matched to a gene: 2. In DNA form, the CDR3 reads TGTGCCACCAGTGATGCGGGAGGGGGGACCCAGTACTTC. Translating it yields CATSDAGGGTQYF.